This T cell receptor (beta chain) was captured by sequencing in a study of shared clonotypes between healthy human individuals (TCRdb year 2020). In the study overall: Two women and a few men aged 18 to 49 years were included in the cohort. Per donor, three plates each were used for CD4 naive and CD4 memory, two for CD8 naive, and one for CD8 memory. Blood TCR repertoires of 5 or 6 healthy adults were deeply sequenced to estimate repertoire size and the extent of clonotype sharing between individuals. To increase sequencing depth and limit assay-specific biases, different laboratories used diverse techniques to prepare libraries and sequence TCR repertoires. Each donor's leukapheresis produced roughly between roughly 0.85 and 9.5 billion PBMCs. The study at large found these results: Because the study included only a small number of donors, the genetic and exposure-history diversity represented was limited. Compared with non-shared clonotypes, the clonotypes found in all four sorted-subset donors had higher generation probabilities. Larger estimated clonotype richness was generally found for naive subsets than for memory subsets. Sampling was restricted to blood, and TCR repertoires in tissue are likely to differ from TCR repertoires in blood. Incomplete sequencing was indicated by rarefaction of sorted-subset datasets, despite the large sequencing depth. Sharing across a handful of donors was observed for about 4.8% of naive CD4, about 3.2% of naive CD8, 2% to 2.5% of memory CD4, and roughly 0.4% of memory CD8 clonotypes. Pairwise subsampling indicated that sequencing depth was expected to affect the degree of clonotype sharing among donors.

TCR CDR3 regions were amplified from genomic DNA by multiplex PCR using the deep immunoSEQ assay. Extracted genomic DNA from each cell subset was distributed evenly across all wells of several immunoSEQ 96-well plates, and each plate was treated as a replicate. Each replicate PCR for sorted subsets received roughly 0.2 ug genomic DNA, equal to roughly 33,000 T cell genomes. The purified libraries were quantified using a Qubit 3.0 fluorometer, sized with a Bioanalyzer 2100, and then quantified again using the KAPA Library Quantification kit. Every immunoSEQ 96-well plate was sequenced on a separate single-read 150-cycle Illumina NextSeq 550 flow cell. The paper's processing steps were these. The immunoSEQ output contained only junctional sequences without quality scores, so filtering could not match that applied to full-length reads. To assign V/J genes and CDR3, sequences were annotated using PyIR, a Python wrapper for IgBLAST v1.9, with IMGT germline references. Reads with weak V/J assignments (E-value above 1e-6), missing CDR3, stop codons, out-of-frame junctions, or ambiguous translated residues were removed. V3J clonotypes were defined by identical inferred V gene, J gene, and CDR3 amino acid sequence. Percentage overlap between repertoires was calculated by dividing the number of shared unique clonotypes by the size of the smaller repertoire. Three approaches were used to assess repertoire richness: RTK rarefaction, the Chao1 estimator, and Recon v2.1 estimates of unobserved clonotypes. Generation probabilities were computed with OLGA for all TCRbeta clonotypes obtained by the gDNA method from a few donors. TCRdb took this table from immuneACCESS and kept in-frame rearrangements with V and J called. Such tables lack part of the clones; where checked against another copy, unresolved V genes explain under half of the gap, and the rest is unexplained. V and J calls and clone size come straight from that table; D and trimming were deduced from the DNA. In this sample the table shows about a million clones, approximately 70% of which occur a single time. 1.5% of the sample belongs to the ten largest clones.

A remark on this clone: Its antigen remains unidentified. The record has no base qualities; no much larger clone is one base away.

CDR1 is given as SGHRS and CDR2 as YFSETQ, both from the germline V gene. Relative to germline, V is 8 bases shorter and J is 4 bases shorter, with 15 bases between their ends. CDR3 length: 13 amino acids, cysteine to phenylalanine. The CDR3 DNA has 39 bases and is translated from base 1. The donors were healthy, HIV-negative adults with no recently reported acute infections or vaccinations. Every donor was a Caucasian adult living in Nashville, Tennessee, USA. Magnetic negative selection was used to enrich CD4+ T cells, after which naive cells were positively selected on CD45RA and the negative fraction became the memory subset. Blood was obtained by leukapheresis, after which PBMCs were separated by Ficoll-Histopaque density gradient centrifugation and cryopreserved in liquid nitrogen vapor phase. Analytical flow cytometry was used to check the purity and quantity of each magnetically sorted T cell population. Genomic DNA was isolated from each sorted fraction and quantified by UV absorbance on a Nanodrop 2000c.

Sequenced material: memory CD4+ T cells sorted from blood. This specimen's cell subset or site label, interpreted: CD45RA-negative fraction. This TCR was sampled from a man younger than 30 in good health. The rearrangement joined TRBV5-1 to TRBJ1-1, with the D segment identity uncertain. CDR3 reads: CASGIREGTEAFF. The bases read TGCGCCAGTGGGATCCGGGAGGGCACTGAAGCTTTCTTT.